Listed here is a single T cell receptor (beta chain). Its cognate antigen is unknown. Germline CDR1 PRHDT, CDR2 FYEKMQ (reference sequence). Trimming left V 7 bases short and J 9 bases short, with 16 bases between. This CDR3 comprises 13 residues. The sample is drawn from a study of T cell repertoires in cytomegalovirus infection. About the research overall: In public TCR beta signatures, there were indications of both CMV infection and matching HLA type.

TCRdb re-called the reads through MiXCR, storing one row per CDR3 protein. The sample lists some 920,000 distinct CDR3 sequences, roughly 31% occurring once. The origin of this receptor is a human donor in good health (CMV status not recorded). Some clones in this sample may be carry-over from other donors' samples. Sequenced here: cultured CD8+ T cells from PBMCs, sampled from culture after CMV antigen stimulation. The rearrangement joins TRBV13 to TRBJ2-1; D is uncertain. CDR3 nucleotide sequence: TGTGCCAGCACCTCCACCCCAACCGGTGAGCAGTTCTTC. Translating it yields CASTSTPTGEQFF.